Shown below are 8 T cell receptor beta chains from a single sample sequenced in a study of CD8 T cells in ankylosing spondylitis (TCRdb year 2017). What the work shows at the level of the full study, not this receptor alone: Blood from ankylosing spondylitis patients appeared to be characterized by a TCR beta motif made up of several highly homologous amino acid variants.

These receptors are not linked to any known antigen. Libraries came from 5' RACE. The instrument given in TCRdb is Illumina HiSeq 2500. TCRdb cleaned the public reads at Q25 with fastp, built clones with MiXCR and kept in-frame beta chains. Under each unique CDR3 protein, matching rows form one entry showing the most common genes and DNA. The sample yields almost 400,000 distinct CDR3 sequences; more than 20% were counted once. Of the sample, roughly 16% is held by the ten largest clones. The specimen sequenced was blood, either unsorted or a sorted T cell fraction (not recorded which). The receptors derive from a male donor with ankylosing spondylitis.

The rearrangement links TRBV12-3 or TRBV12-4 to TRBJ2-2; D is unresolved. This CDR3 spans 15 amino acids. Trimming pared 8 bases from V and 6 bases from J, leaving 19 bases between. CDR3 in DNA: TGTGCCAGCGGAGATTCACAGACCGGCGCCGGGGAGCTGTTTTTT. Its protein product is CASGDSQTGAGELFF.

The chain is built from TRBV28 and TRBJ1-4; maybe TRBD1 (6 bases). Per germline, CDR1 MDHEN and CDR2 SYDVKM. The CDR3 contains 17 residues. Trimming pared 5 bases from V and 0 bases from J, leaving 16 bases between. CDR3 in DNA: TGTGCCAGCAGTGGAGGACAGTCGGATGCAACTAATGAAAAACTGTTTTTT. Amino acids: CASSGGQSDATNEKLFF.

In this sample, this clonotype turned up a few times. The CDR3 sequence: CASSQTTTSGTYNEQFF. As DNA, the CDR3 is TGTGCCAGCAGCCAAACCACGACTAGCGGAACCTACAATGAGCAGTTCTTC. The chain uses TRBV4-2 and TRBJ2-1, with 9 bases that match TRBD2. After removal of 2 bases from V and 2 bases from J, the junction contained 7 bases not matched to a gene. Per the germline V gene, CDR1 is LGHNA and CDR2 is YNFKEQ. CDR3 length: 17 amino acids.

This clonotype was found a few times. The chain links TRBV20-1 to TRBJ1-1; a possible D gene is TRBD1 (5 bases). V lost 6 bases to trimming and J lost 1 base, with 12 bases between them. This CDR3 contains 13 residues. Germline assignment: CDR1 DFQATT and CDR2 SNEGSKA (reference sequence). CDR3 sequence (DNA): TGCAGTGCGGCGGGGACGGCGAACACTGAAGCTTTCTTT. It specifies CSAAGTANTEAFF.

The V gene is TRBV20-1, the J gene TRBJ1-2; 8 bases align to TRBD1. CDR1 DFQATT and CDR2 SNEGSKA come from the germline V gene (reference sequence). This CDR3 has 11 amino acids. The V gene end was trimmed by 5 bases and the J gene end by 4 bases; junction bases not matched to a gene: 0. CDR3 sequence reads: CSAGTGYGYTF. The CDR3 coding sequence is TGCAGTGCTGGGACAGGCTATGGCTACACCTTC.

This clonotype occurred a few times. The rearrangement joins TRBV28 to TRBJ1-1, with 12 bases fitting TRBD1. Looked up from germline, CDR1 is MDHEN and CDR2 is SYDVKM. The CDR3 is 16 amino acids. With 7 bases clipped from V and 6 bases from J, the junction kept 12 bases outside the gene matches. The chain's CDR3 is CASTRPGQGATPEAFF. The CDR3 coding sequence is TGTGCCAGCACCCGACCGGGACAGGGGGCCACCCCTGAAGCTTTCTTT.

The rearrangement links TRBV20-1 to TRBJ2-7; 14 nucleotides align to TRBD2. CDR3 size: 17 residues. After removal of 5 bases from V and 3 bases from J, the junction contained 12 bases not matched to a gene. The germline CDR1 and CDR2 sequences are DFQATT and SNEGSKA (reference sequence). CDR3 DNA: TGCAGTGCTTCACCGGGACTAGCGGGAGAACAAGGCTACGAGCAGTACTTC. Translated, it gives CSASPGLAGEQGYEQYF.

The gene calls are TRBV11-2 and TRBJ1-2; D ambiguous. CDR1 is SGHAT and CDR2 is FQNNGV in the germline V gene. V shed 1 base and J shed 4 bases, with 10 bases lying between them. This CDR3 is 14 amino acids long. CDR3 sequence reads: CASSLVSFGYGYTF. The CDR3 region has the DNA TGTGCCAGCAGCTTAGTGAGCTTCGGCTATGGCTACACCTTC.